This passage covers 14 T cell receptor beta chains from one sample sequenced in a study of CD8 T cells in ankylosing spondylitis (dated by TCRdb to between 2016 and 2019). Antigen specificity for these receptors is unknown. Library method: 5' RACE. TCRdb shows the sequencer as Illumina HiSeq 2500. In TCRdb, the public reads were trimmed at Q25 with fastp and aligned with MiXCR, with productive beta chains retained. Rows merge per CDR3 protein into single entries with the most common DNA and genes. Recorded for this sample are hundreds of thousands of distinct CDR3 sequences; 12% of them occurred a single time. Of the sample, 0.51% is held by the ten largest clones. Study-wide findings and limitations: Blood from ankylosing spondylitis patients appeared to be characterized by a TCR beta motif composed of roughly eight highly homologous amino acid variants.

Sequencing was performed on blood, either unsorted or a sorted T cell fraction (not recorded which). These receptors were collected from a male donor with ankylosing spondylitis.

This clonotype was seen at least ten times. This chain connects TRBV5-1 to TRBJ2-4; 7 bases map to TRBD1. There are 13 residues in the CDR3. Looked up from germline, CDR1 is SGHRS and CDR2 is YFSETQ. V shed 1 base and J 6 bases; nucleotides not matched to a gene: 1. The CDR3 region is CASSLNRGNIQYF. The CDR3 DNA reads as TGCGCCAGCAGCTTGAACAGGGGAAACATTCAGTACTTC.

This clonotype occurred a few times. The chain joins TRBV20-1 to TRBJ2-2; no clear D gene. The CDR3 totals 11 residues. Germline CDR1 and CDR2: DFQATT and SNEGSKA (reference sequence). Between the trimmed V and J ends, which lost 2 bases and 9 bases, there was a span of 7 bases. The CDR3 coding sequence is TGCAGTGCTAGATCCCCCAGGGAGCTGTTTTTT. Translating gives CSARSPRELFF.

The rearrangement uses TRBV4-1 and TRBJ2-1; unclear D gene. The CDR3 contains 13 residues. The V gene lost 3 bases and the J gene lost 10 bases, with 13 bases spanning the gap. Germline CDR1 and CDR2: MGHRA and YSYEKL. The CDR3 DNA reads TGCGCCAGCAGCCACCAGTCAGTCAGCGAGCAGTTCTTC. It encodes CASSHQSVSEQFF.

There are a few counts of this clonotype. The chain couples TRBV28 to TRBJ2-1, with 10 bases lining up with TRBD2. The CDR3 spans 14 residues. The germline CDR1 and CDR2 sequences are MDHEN and SYDVKM. The J segment lost 9 bases and the V segment lost 6 bases, leaving 8 bases of the junction unmatched. In nucleotides, the CDR3 is TGTGCCAGCAGCCCGGGACTAGCGTCGAGTGAGCAGTTCTTC. Protein: CASSPGLASSEQFF.

This clonotype has a handful of counts. The chain joins TRBV7-8 to TRBJ2-3, with TRBD1 matching over 9 bases. The CDR3 is made up of 16 amino acids. V dropped 2 bases and J dropped 6; count of bases not matched to a gene: 9. Germline CDR1 reads SGHVS; CDR2 reads FQNEAQ. CDR3 bases: TGTGCCAGCAGCTTATCGTGGACAGGGGTCGGTGATACGCAGTATTTT. Encoded protein: CASSLSWTGVGDTQYF. The variable domain in full, completed from reference TRBV7-8 and TRBJ2-3, reads GAGVSQSPRYKVAKRGQDVALRCDPISGHVSLFWYQQALGQGPEFLTYFQNEAQLDKSGLPSDRFFAERPEGSVSTLKIQRTQQEDSAVYLCASSLSWTGVGDTQYFGPGTRLTVL.

This rearrangement joins TRBV12-3 or TRBV12-4 to TRBJ2-7, with no clear D. The CDR3 totals 14 residues. Trimming cost V 6 bases and J 3 bases, with 15 bases left between them. The CDR3 reads CASSPNFSGYEQYF. DNA of the CDR3: TGTGCCAGCAGCCCGAACTTCAGTGGCTACGAGCAGTACTTC.

This clonotype was recorded a few times. Sequence at one end of the junction differs from germline and may be a read error. The rearrangement uses TRBV20-1 and TRBJ2-5; 9 bases match TRBD2. The germline V gene encodes CDR1 DFQATT and CDR2 SNEGSKA (reference sequence). The length of the CDR3 is 11 residues. CDR3 in DNA: TGTTGCGGGGGGGCGGGAGAGACCCAGTACTTC. Translation gives CCGGAGETQYF.

This clonotype was seen only a few times. This sequence joins TRBV27 and TRBJ2-5; weak D call: TRBD1 (5 bases). Trimming took 1 base from V and 5 from J, leaving 17 bases between them. This CDR3 spans 16 amino acids. Germline V gene lookup returns CDR1 MNHEY and CDR2 SMNVEV (reference sequence). For the CDR3, the DNA is TGTGCCAGCAGTTTATTAGGCCCAGGGATTGGGGAGACCCAGTACTTC. Translation gives CASSLLGPGIGETQYF.

This clonotype turned up a few times. This chain joins TRBV6-1 and TRBJ1-6, with 8 bases fitting TRBD1. Germline values: CDR1 MNHNS, CDR2 SASEGT. CDR3 length: 14 residues. The trim removed 4 bases at V and 10 bases at J, leaving 6 bases unmatched. The CDR3 coding sequence is TGTGCCAGCAGTGGGGGGACAGGTGGCTCACCCCTCCACTTT. Residues: CASSGGTGGSPLHF.

This chain joins TRBV2 and TRBJ2-5, with 7 positions matching TRBD1. Germline CDR1 is SNHLY and CDR2 is FYNNEI. This CDR3 spans 15 amino acids. The J segment lost 5 bases and the V segment lost 6 bases, leaving 12 bases of the junction unmatched. CDR3: CASRTQQGPGETQYF. The CDR3 DNA reads as TGTGCCAGCAGGACACAACAGGGGCCGGGGGAGACCCAGTACTTC. Full variable domain (outside the CDR3, taken from reference TRBV2 and TRBJ2-5): EPEVTQTPSHQVTQMGQEVILRCVPISNHLYFYWYRQILGQKVEFLVSFYNNEISEKSEIFDDQFSVERPDGSNFTLKIRSTKLEDSAMYFCASRTQQGPGETQYFGPGTRLLVL.

V gene TRBV11-2 combines with J gene TRBJ2-1, with 9 bases identical to TRBD1. Trimming at V came to 5 bases and at J to 10 bases, leaving 3 bases not matched to a gene. This CDR3 spans 12 amino acids. Germline loops: CDR1 SGHAT, CDR2 FQNNGV. CDR3 region: CASSRGTGEQFF. CDR3 in DNA: TGTGCCAGCAGCCGTGGGACAGGGGAGCAGTTCTTC.

The V call is TRBV3-1, the J call TRBJ2-7; D perhaps matches TRBD1 (5 bases). Germline CDR1 and CDR2: LGHDT and YNNKEL (reference sequence). V gave up 4 bases and J gave up 7 bases, with 8 bases separating them. This CDR3 comprises 11 residues. The DNA for the CDR3 is TGTGCCAGCAGCCTCCGACAGGAGCAGTACTTC. This sequence encodes CASSLRQEQYF.

A few counts support this clonotype. V gene TRBV5-6 combines with J gene TRBJ2-2; D may be TRBD2 (5 bases). V was trimmed by 3 bases and J by 6 bases, leaving 18 bases between them. The V gene's germline CDR1 is SGHDT and CDR2 YYEEEE. This CDR3 comprises 16 residues. The CDR3 coding sequence is TGTGCCAGCAGCTCGGCGAGTACCCGGCGGGCCGGGGAGCTGTTTTTT. Its translation: CASSSASTRRAGELFF.

The rearrangement uses TRBV12-3 or TRBV12-4 and TRBJ2-5, with 8 bases fitting TRBD2. There are 16 residues in the CDR3. Trimming took 3 bases from V and 4 from J; bases not matched to a gene: 10. For the CDR3, the DNA is TGTGCCAGCAGTTTTGGAGCGGGAGTGTGGGGAGAGACCCAGTACTTC. Its translation: CASSFGAGVWGETQYF.